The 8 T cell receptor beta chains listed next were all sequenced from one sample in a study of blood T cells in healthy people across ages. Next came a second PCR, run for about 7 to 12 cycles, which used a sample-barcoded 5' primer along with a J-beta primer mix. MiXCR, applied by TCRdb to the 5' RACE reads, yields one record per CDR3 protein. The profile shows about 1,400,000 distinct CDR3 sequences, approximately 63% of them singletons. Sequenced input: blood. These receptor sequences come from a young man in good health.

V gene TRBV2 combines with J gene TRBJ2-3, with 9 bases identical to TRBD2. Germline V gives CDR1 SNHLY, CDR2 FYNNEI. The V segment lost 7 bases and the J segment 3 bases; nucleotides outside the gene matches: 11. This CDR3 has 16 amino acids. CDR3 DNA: TGTGCCAGCACGCTGCGGGCGGGGGGGTATACAGATACGCAGTATTTT. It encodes CASTLRAGGYTDTQYF.

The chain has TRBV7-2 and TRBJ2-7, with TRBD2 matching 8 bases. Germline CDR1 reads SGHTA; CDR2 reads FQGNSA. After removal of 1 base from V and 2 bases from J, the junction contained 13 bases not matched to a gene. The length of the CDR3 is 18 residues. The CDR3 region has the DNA TGTGCCAGCAGCTTAGGGGCCGTAGTGCGGGGGGAAACCTACGAGCAGTACTTC. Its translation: CASSLGAVVRGETYEQYF.

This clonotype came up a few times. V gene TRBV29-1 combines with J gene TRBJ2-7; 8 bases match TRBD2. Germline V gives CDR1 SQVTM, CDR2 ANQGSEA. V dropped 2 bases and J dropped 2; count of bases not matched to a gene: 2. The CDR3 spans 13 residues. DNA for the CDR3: TGCAGCGTTGAAAAAGCGGGAGCCTACGAGCAGTACTTC. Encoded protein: CSVEKAGAYEQYF.

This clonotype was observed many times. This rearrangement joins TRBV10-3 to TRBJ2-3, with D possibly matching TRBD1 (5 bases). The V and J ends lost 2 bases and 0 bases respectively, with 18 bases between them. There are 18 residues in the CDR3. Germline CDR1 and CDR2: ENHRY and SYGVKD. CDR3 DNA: TGTGCCATCAGTGAGGCCCCCGGTAGGACATTAAGCACAGATACGCAGTATTTT. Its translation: CAISEAPGRTLSTDTQYF.

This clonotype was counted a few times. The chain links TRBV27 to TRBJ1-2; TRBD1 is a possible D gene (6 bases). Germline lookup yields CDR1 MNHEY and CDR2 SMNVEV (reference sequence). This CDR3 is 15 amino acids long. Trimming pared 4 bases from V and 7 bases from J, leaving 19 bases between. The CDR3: CASSSTPQGLGGYTF. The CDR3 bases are TGTGCCAGCAGTTCGACCCCACAGGGTTTGGGTGGCTACACCTTC.

The CDR3 here is CASSLGLGTPWAFF. In nucleotides, the CDR3 is TGTGCCAGCAGCTTAGGGCTTGGGACTCCCTGGGCTTTCTTT. The V call is TRBV11-2, the J call TRBJ1-1, with TRBD1 as a possible D gene (5 bases). V lost 1 base and J lost 11, with 17 bases in between. Germline CDR1 reads SGHAT; CDR2 reads FQNNGV. CDR3 length: 14 residues.

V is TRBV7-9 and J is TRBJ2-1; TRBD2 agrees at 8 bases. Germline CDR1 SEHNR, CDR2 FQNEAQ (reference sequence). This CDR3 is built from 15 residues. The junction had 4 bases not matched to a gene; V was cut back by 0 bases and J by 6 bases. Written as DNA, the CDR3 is TGTGCCAGCAGCTTAGCGATGGCGGGAGGCAATGAGCAGTTCTTC. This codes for CASSLAMAGGNEQFF.

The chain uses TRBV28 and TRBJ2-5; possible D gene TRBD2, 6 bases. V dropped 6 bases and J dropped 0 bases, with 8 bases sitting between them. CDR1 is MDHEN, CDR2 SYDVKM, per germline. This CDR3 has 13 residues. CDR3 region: CASRAGYQETQYF. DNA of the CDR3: TGTGCCAGCAGGGCGGGGTACCAAGAGACCCAGTACTTC. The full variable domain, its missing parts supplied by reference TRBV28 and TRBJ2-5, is DVKVTQSSRYLVKRTGEKVFLECVQDMDHENMFWYRQDPGLGLRLIYFSYDVKMKEKGDIPEGYSVSREKKERFSLILESASTNQTSMYLCASRAGYQETQYFGPGTRLLVL.